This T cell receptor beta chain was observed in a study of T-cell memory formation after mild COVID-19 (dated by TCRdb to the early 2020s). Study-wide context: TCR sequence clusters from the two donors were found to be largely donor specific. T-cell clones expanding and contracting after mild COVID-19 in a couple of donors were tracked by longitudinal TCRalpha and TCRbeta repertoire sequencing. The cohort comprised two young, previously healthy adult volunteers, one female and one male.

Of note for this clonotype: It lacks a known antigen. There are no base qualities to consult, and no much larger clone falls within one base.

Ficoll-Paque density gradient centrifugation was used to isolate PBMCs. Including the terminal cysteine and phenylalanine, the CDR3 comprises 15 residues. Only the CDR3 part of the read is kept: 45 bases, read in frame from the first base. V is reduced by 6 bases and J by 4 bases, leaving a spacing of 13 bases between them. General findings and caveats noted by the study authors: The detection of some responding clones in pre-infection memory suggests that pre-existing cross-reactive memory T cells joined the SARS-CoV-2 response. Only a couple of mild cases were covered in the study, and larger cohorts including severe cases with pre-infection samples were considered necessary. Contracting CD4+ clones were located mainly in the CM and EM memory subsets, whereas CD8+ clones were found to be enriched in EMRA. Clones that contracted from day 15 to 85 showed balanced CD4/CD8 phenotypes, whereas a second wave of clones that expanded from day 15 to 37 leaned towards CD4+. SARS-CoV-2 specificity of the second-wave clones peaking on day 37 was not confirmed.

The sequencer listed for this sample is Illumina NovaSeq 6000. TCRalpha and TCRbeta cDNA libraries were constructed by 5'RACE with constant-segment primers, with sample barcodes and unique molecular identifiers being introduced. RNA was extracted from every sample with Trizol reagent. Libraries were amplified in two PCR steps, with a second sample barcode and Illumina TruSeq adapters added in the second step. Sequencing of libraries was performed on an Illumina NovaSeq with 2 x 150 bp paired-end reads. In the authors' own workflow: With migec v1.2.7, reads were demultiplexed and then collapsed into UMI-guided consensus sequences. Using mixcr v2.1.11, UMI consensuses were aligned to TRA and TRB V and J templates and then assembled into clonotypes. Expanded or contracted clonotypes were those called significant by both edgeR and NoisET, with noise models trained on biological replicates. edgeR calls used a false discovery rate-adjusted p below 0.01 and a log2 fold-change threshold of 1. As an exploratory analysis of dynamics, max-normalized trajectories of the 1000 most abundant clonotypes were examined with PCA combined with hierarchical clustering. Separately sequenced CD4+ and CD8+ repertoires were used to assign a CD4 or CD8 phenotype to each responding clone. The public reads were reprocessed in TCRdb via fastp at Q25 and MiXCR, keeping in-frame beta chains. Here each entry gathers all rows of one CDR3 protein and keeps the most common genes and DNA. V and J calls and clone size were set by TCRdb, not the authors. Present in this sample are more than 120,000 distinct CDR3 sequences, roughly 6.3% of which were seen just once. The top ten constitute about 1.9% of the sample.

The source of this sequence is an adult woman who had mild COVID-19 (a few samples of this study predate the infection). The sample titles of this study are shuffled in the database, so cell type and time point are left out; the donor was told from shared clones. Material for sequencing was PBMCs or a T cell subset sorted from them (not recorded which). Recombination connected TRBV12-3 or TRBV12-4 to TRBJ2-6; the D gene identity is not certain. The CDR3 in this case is CASSPPAFGANVLTF. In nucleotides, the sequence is TGTGCCAGCAGCCCCCCAGCGTTCGGGGCCAACGTCCTGACTTTC.